The 9 T cell receptor beta chains listed next were all sequenced from one sample in a study of blood T cell repertoires in COVID-19 (dated by TCRdb to the early 2020s). The method was the immunoSEQ multiplex PCR assay. Here the immuneACCESS table is served through TCRdb, limited to in-frame sequences with V and J called. Missing clones are a known gap in these copies; in checked studies unresolved V genes cover under half, and the rest lacks a known reason. The sample table contains tens of thousands of clones; only one count was recorded for about 79% of them. The ten top clones hold roughly 4% of the sample. Sequencing was carried out using peripheral blood. The source is a woman in her sixties or seventies with acute or convalescent COVID-19.

V and J are TRBV7-2 and TRBJ1-1; D unclear. The length of the CDR3 is 14 residues. Germline loops: CDR1 SGHTA, CDR2 FQGNSA. V lost 5 bases and J 0 bases, leaving 10 bases between the germline ends. The CDR3 region has the DNA TGTGCCAGCAGCCGGGAGGGCATGAACACTGAAGCTTTCTTT. Its translation is CASSREGMNTEAFF.

This clone occurred once. The chain has TRBV2 and TRBJ2-5, with 7 bases aligning to TRBD2. This CDR3 has 16 residues. After removal of 5 bases from V and 5 bases from J, the junction contained 14 bases not matched to a gene. Per germline, CDR1 SNHLY and CDR2 FYNNEI. The CDR3 coding sequence is TGTGCCAGCAGTTATACGACTAGCCGGGGTGAGGAGACCCAGTACTTC. It encodes CASSYTTSRGEETQYF.

The CDR3 is CASTFGGRGEAFF. The CDR3 DNA reads as TGTGCCAGCACCTTTGGAGGGCGCGGTGAAGCTTTCTTT. V is TRBV12-3 or TRBV12-4 and J is TRBJ1-1; D is ambiguous. The CDR3 consists of 13 residues. With 7 bases removed from V and 7 bases from J, the gap between germline ends came to 16 bases.

The chain employs TRBV3-1 (or the pseudogene TRBV3-2) and TRBJ1-1; the match to TRBD1 covers 12 bases. V was clipped by 0 bases and J by 1 base; unmatched bases: 9. The germline V gene has CDR1 LGHDT and CDR2 YNNKEL (reference sequence). This CDR3 is 19 amino acids long. The CDR3 is CASSQDNGGTGGANTEAFF. The CDR3 DNA sequence: TGTGCCAGCAGCCAAGATAATGGTGGGACAGGGGGCGCGAACACTGAAGCTTTCTTT.

This clone was seen a single time. J is TRBJ1-4 and V is TRBV19; the match to TRBD1 covers 8 bases. Trimming removed 3 bases from V and 8 bases from J; junction bases left unmatched: 8. The CDR3 runs to 15 residues. Germline-derived CDR1 and CDR2 are LNHDA and SQIVND (reference sequence). The CDR3 nucleotides read TGTGCCAGTAGTATCCCCGGGACAGGAGAGGAAAAACTGTTTTTT. It specifies CASSIPGTGEEKLFF. The complete variable domain, with remaining parts taken from reference TRBV19 and TRBJ1-4, reads DGGITQSPKYLFRKEGQNVTLSCEQNLNHDAMYWYRQDPGQGLRLIYYSQIVNDFQKGDIAEGYSVSREKKESFPLTVTSAQKNPTAFYLCASSIPGTGEEKLFFGSGTQLSVL.

The V call is TRBV11-3, the J call TRBJ2-3; 9 bases align to TRBD2. The germline V gene has CDR1 SGHNT and CDR2 YENEEA. There are 14 residues in the CDR3. The V gene end was trimmed by 3 bases and the J gene end by 4 bases; junction bases not matched to a gene: 2. The CDR3 loop is CASSFSGSPDTQYF. In nucleotides, the CDR3 is TGTGCCAGCAGCTTTAGCGGGAGCCCAGATACGCAGTATTTT.

The rearrangement uses TRBV28 and TRBJ1-4; TRBD1 agrees at 8 bases. Trimming removed 5 bases from V and 8 bases from J; junction bases left unmatched: 7. Germline V gives CDR1 MDHEN, CDR2 SYDVKM. The CDR3 extends over 14 amino acids. The CDR3 DNA is TGTGCCAGCAGTCAAACAGGGGGGAGGGAAAAACTGTTTTTT. Its translation: CASSQTGGREKLFF. The variable domain in full, with the rest retrieved from reference TRBV28 and TRBJ1-4, is DVKVTQSSRYLVKRTGEKVFLECVQDMDHENMFWYRQDPGLGLRLIYFSYDVKMKEKGDIPEGYSVSREKKERFSLILESASTNQTSMYLCASSQTGGREKLFFGSGTQLSVL.

This clone has a handful of counts. The chain combines TRBV30 with TRBJ1-4; 8 bases are shared with TRBD1. Trimming took 7 bases from V and 2 from J; bases not matched to a gene: 15. The CDR3 is made up of 17 amino acids. CDR1 GTSNPN and CDR2 SVGIG come from the germline V gene (reference sequence). In DNA, the CDR3 is TGTGCCTTAGGGTTGGGGCAGGGGGCGCTGACTAATGAAAAACTGTTTTTT. This sequence encodes CALGLGQGALTNEKLFF. Filled out from reference TRBV30 and TRBJ1-4, the complete variable domain reads SQTIHQWPATLVQPVGSPLSLECTVEGTSNPNLYWYRQAAGRGLQLLFYSVGIGQISSEVPQNLSASRPQDRQFILSSKKLLLSDSGFYLCALGLGQGALTNEKLFFGSGTQLSVL.

The chain recombines TRBV29-1 with TRBJ1-1, with TRBD1 identical over 8 bases. The CDR3 runs 14 residues. Per germline, CDR1 SQVTM and CDR2 ANQGSEA. V trimming: 7 bases; J trimming: 1 base; junction bases outside the gene matches: 8. The CDR3 is CSAGQGPGNTEAFF. CDR3 sequence (DNA): TGCAGCGCCGGACAGGGTCCCGGGAACACTGAAGCTTTCTTT. Full variable domain (rest looked up from reference TRBV29-1 and TRBJ1-1): SAVISQKPSRDICQRGTSLTIQCQVDSQVTMMFWYRQQPGQSLTLIATANQGSEATYESGFVIDKFPISRPNLTFSTLTVSNMSPEDSSIYLCSAGQGPGNTEAFFGQGTRLTVV.